The rows below give T cell receptor beta chains drawn from one sample of a study of shared clonotypes between healthy human individuals. Produced via immunoSEQ multiplex PCR; TCRdb's table is partial and in-frame only. The repertoire holds about 1 million clones, 70% to 80% seen once, with roughly 1.5% in the top ten. The sequencing input was memory CD4+ T cells sorted from blood. All receptors derive from a man younger than 35 in good health. CDR3s include the opening cysteine and the closing phenylalanine or tryptophan. D genes are given only for firm matches. Expanded clones are given a class, and other clones once, few, many or no size at all.

V gene	J gene	clone size	D gene	CDR3 DNA	CDR3 protein
TRBV6-5	TRBJ1-5	-	TRBD1	TGTGCCAGCAGTTCAACAGGGGTGGTCAATCAGCCCCAGCATTTT	CASSSTGVVNQPQHF
TRBV6-1	TRBJ2-5	-	-	TGTGCCAGCAGTGTACAGAGGACTGCCGAGACCCAGTACTTC	CASSVQRTAETQYF
TRBV15	TRBJ1-6	-	-	TGTGCCACCAGCAGAGATCGGACTACCCTCCACTTT	CATSRDRTTLHF
TRBV5-4	TRBJ1-1	-	-	TGTGCCAGCAGCCACGGACAGAGGACGAACACTGAAGCTTTCTTT	CASSHGQRTNTEAFF
TRBV2	TRBJ2-2	-	-	TGTGCCAGCAGTGAAGCGCAGGGCACCGGGGAGCTGTTTTTT	CASSEAQGTGELFF
TRBV5-8	TRBJ2-7	-	TRBD2	TGTGCCAGCAGCTTCGGGGGGGAGAGGTCCTACGAGCAGTACTTC	CASSFGGERSYEQYF
TRBV11-2	TRBJ1-2	-	-	TGTGCCAGCAGCTTGGGAATGGGGGAGTATGGCTACACCTTC	CASSLGMGEYGYTF
TRBV10-3	TRBJ2-5	-	-	TGTGCCATCAACCAAGGGGGGGAAGAGACCCAGTACTTC	CAINQGGEETQYF
TRBV30	TRBJ1-3	-	-	TGTGCCTGGACCCAGCGGGGAAACACCATATATTTT	CAWTQRGNTIYF
TRBV5-6	TRBJ2-2	-	TRBD1	TGTGCCAGCAGCTTGGGGACAGGGGCCGGCACCGGGGAGCTGTTTTTT	CASSLGTGAGTGELFF
TRBV10-3	TRBJ1-1	few	-	TGTGCCATCAGTGGAGACCGAATGAACACTGAAGCTTTCTTT	CAISGDRMNTEAFF
TRBV6-1	TRBJ2-7	few	TRBD2	TGTGCCAGCAGGCTGACTAGCGGGGCCTACGAGCAGTACTTC	CASRLTSGAYEQYF
TRBV5-6	TRBJ1-5	many	TRBD1	TGTGCCAGCAGGTGGGGACAGGGAGACAATCAGCCCCAGCATTTT	CASRWGQGDNQPQHF
TRBV7-3	TRBJ2-2	many	-	TGTGCCAGCAGCTCCGGGGGCGGCACCGGGGAGCTGTTTTTT	CASSSGGGTGELFF
TRBV5-1	TRBJ1-1	few	TRBD1	TGCGCCAGCAGCTTACAGGGGGCGAACACTGAAGCTTTCTTT	CASSLQGANTEAFF
TRBV7-2	TRBJ2-1	-	-	TGTGCCAGCAGTCGGGACAAACCCAGTAATGAGCAGTTCTTC	CASSRDKPSNEQFF
TRBV10-3	TRBJ2-5	-	-	TGTGCCATCAATGACGGCCCCGGGACCCAGTACTTC	CAINDGPGTQYF
TRBV7-2	TRBJ2-1	once	TRBD2	TGTGCCAGCAGCCCCCGGACTAGCGGAGACTACAATGAGCAGTTCTTC	CASSPRTSGDYNEQFF
TRBV28	TRBJ1-6	-	-	TGTGCCAGCAGTTTATGGAGTGATAATTCACCCCTCCACTTT	CASSLWSDNSPLHF
TRBV11-2	TRBJ2-3	-	-	TGTGCCAGCAGCTTAGGCGATAGGGTCACAGATACGCAGTATTTT	CASSLGDRVTDTQYF
TRBV10-1	TRBJ2-5	many	TRBD1	TGCGCCAGCAGTGAGTCGAGAGGACAGGGAGAGACCCAGTACTTC	CASSESRGQGETQYF
TRBV7-3	TRBJ2-2	-	-	TGTGCCAGCAGCTCAGATGGGGCCGCGGGCGGGGAGCTGTTTTTT	CASSSDGAAGGELFF
TRBV5-1	TRBJ2-7	-	-	TGCGCCAGCAGCTTGGGGTATAGGCAGGGGACCTACGAGCAGTACTTC	CASSLGYRQGTYEQYF
TRBV7-6	TRBJ2-5	-	TRBD2	TGTGCCAGCAGCCCACACGGTATAGCGGGAGTAAAAGAGACCCAGTACTTC	CASSPHGIAGVKETQYF
TRBV4-3	TRBJ2-3	few	TRBD2	TGCGCCAGCAGTAGTCGGGGGCTGGTTGGGACTAGCGGGAGCACAGATACGCAGTATTTT	CASSSRGLVGTSGSTDTQYF
TRBV6-1	TRBJ1-5	-	TRBD1	TGTGCCAGCAGTGAGGTCCCGACAGGGGGCGGGCAGCCCCAGCATTTT	CASSEVPTGGGQPQHF
TRBV5-4	TRBJ2-5	-	-	TGTGCCAGCAGCCTGGAAACTACTAGTCAAGAGACCCAGTACTTC	CASSLETTSQETQYF
TRBV11-2	TRBJ2-2	-	-	TGTGCCAGCCGTCAGTGGACTTCGAACACCGGGGAGCTGTTTTTT	CASRQWTSNTGELFF